This is a list of T cell receptor beta chains from one sample in a study of cytomegalovirus exposure and HLA in healthy donors. Assay: immunoSEQ multiplex PCR; the TCRdb copy retains only in-frame clones and omits some. Seen here are 150,000 to 200,000 clones, roughly 96% observed once, and the top ten hold under 0.9%. Sequencing was performed on PBMCs. These receptors were collected from a woman younger than 35 in good health and CMV-seronegative. The CDR3 runs from the conserved cysteine through the conserved F or W. A D gene is named only where the DNA matches it firmly. Expanded clones get a size class; other rows say once, few or many, or leave the size out.

TRBV7-6	TRBD2	TRBJ2-7	.	13	TGTGCCAGCAGCCCTGGGGGGGGCTACGAGCAGTACTTC	CASSPGGGYEQYF
TRBV2	.	TRBJ2-5	.	11	TGTGCCAGCAGCCTCCAAGAGACCCAGTACTTC	CASSLQETQYF
TRBV7-6	.	TRBJ1-1	.	13	TGTGCCAGCAGCTTACTTCAGGGGACTGAAGCTTTCTTT	CASSLLQGTEAFF
TRBV7-9	.	TRBJ1-4	.	14	TGTGCCAGCAGCCTGGCCGCAACTAATGAAAAACTGTTTTTT	CASSLAATNEKLFF
TRBV6-5	.	TRBJ1-5	.	14	TGTGCCAGCAGTTACTTCCAGGGGAGTCAGCCCCAGCATTTT	CASSYFQGSQPQHF
TRBV11-2	.	TRBJ1-4	few	11	TGTGCCAGCGGGCAGGGGGAAAAACTGTTTTTT	CASGQGEKLFF
TRBV6-5	.	TRBJ1-5	once	13	TGTGCCAGCAGAAAGCATCGGGGATTCCCCCAGCATTTT	CASRKHRGFPQHF
TRBV7-2	.	TRBJ1-2	.	16	TGTGCCAGCAGCCCATCTTTGGGCAGGGTTAACTATGGCTACACCTTC	CASSPSLGRVNYGYTF
TRBV5-1	.	TRBJ2-5	once	14	TGCGCCAGCAGCTTGACGGCGGGACAAGAGACCCAGTACTTC	CASSLTAGQETQYF
TRBV6-5	TRBD1	TRBJ1-1	.	15	TGTGCCAGCAGAGCCCCCGAGACAGGGGATACTGAAGCTTTCTTT	CASRAPETGDTEAFF
TRBV7-2	.	TRBJ1-2	.	13	TGTGCCAGCAGCCAGGACAGAAACTATGGCTACACCTTC	CASSQDRNYGYTF
TRBV6-1	TRBD1	TRBJ1-4	.	14	TGTGCCAGCAGTGAATGGACAGGGGATGAAAAACTGTTTTTT	CASSEWTGDEKLFF
TRBV5-1	TRBD1	TRBJ1-6	.	15	TGCGCCAGCAGCTTGGCCGGACAGGGGTATTCACCCCTCCACTTT	CASSLAGQGYSPLHF
TRBV4-1	.	TRBJ1-2	.	14	TGCGCCAGCAGCCTGCAGGAAGCTAACTATGGCTACACCTTC	CASSLQEANYGYTF
TRBV5-1	.	TRBJ1-1	.	14	TGCGCCAGCAGCTTGAGCGGGGGGGACACTGAAGCTTTCTTT	CASSLSGGDTEAFF
TRBV19	TRBD1	TRBJ1-2	.	15	TGTGCCAGTAGTAACAGGGGGTCTTCGGGGTATGGCTACACCTTC	CASSNRGSSGYGYTF
TRBV6-1	.	TRBJ1-2	.	15	TGTGCCAGCAGGGGCCCCGTTTTAACTAACTATGGCTACACCTTC	CASRGPVLTNYGYTF
TRBV18	.	TRBJ1-1	.	14	TGTGCCAGCTCACCTCAGGGATCCAACACTGAAGCTTTCTTT	CASSPQGSNTEAFF
TRBV18	.	TRBJ2-7	.	14	TGTGCCAGCTCACCAGCGTCCCCTCCCTACGAGCAGTACTTC	CASSPASPPYEQYF
TRBV27	TRBD1	TRBJ2-5	.	16	TGTGCCAGCAGTACCCGGGACAGGGGAAACCAAGAGACCCAGTACTTC	CASSTRDRGNQETQYF
TRBV5-4	.	TRBJ1-6	.	14	TGTGCCAGCAGCTTGGACAGGGAATATTCACCCCTCCACTTT	CASSLDREYSPLHF
TRBV10-3	.	TRBJ2-7	.	14	TGTGCCATCAGTGTCAACTGGGGGGTCAACGAGCAGTACTTC	CAISVNWGVNEQYF
TRBV6-1	.	TRBJ2-1	.	13	TGTGCCAGCAGTGAAACGCGAGGGAATGAGCAGTTCTTC	CASSETRGNEQFF
TRBV19	.	TRBJ1-1	.	14	TGTGCCAGTAGTATTAGGACAGAGAACACTGAAGCTTTCTTT	CASSIRTENTEAFF
TRBV10-3	.	TRBJ1-2	.	15	TGTGCCATCAGTGAGTCGCTCGTAGGGGGCTATGGCTACACCTTC	CAISESLVGGYGYTF
TRBV18	.	TRBJ2-7	.	13	TGTGCCAGCTCACCCACTTCCGGTTACGAGCAGTACTTC	CASSPTSGYEQYF
TRBV5-1	.	TRBJ2-3	.	16	TGCGCCAGCAGTCGGCCCAGCGGAGAGAGCACAGATACGCAGTATTTT	CASSRPSGESTDTQYF
TRBV9	TRBD1	TRBJ1-4	.	15	TGTGCCAGCGGGGGACAGTCTGCAACTAATGAAAAACTGTTTTTT	CASGGQSATNEKLFF
TRBV7-2	TRBD2	TRBJ2-5	.	16	TGTGCCAGCAGCCCCCGGACTAGCGGGGTGATTTCGACCCAGTACTTC	CASSPRTSGVISTQYF
TRBV7-9	.	TRBJ2-5	.	16	TGTGCCAGCAGCTCCCAGGGGGGATTCACTCAAGAGACCCAGTACTTC	CASSSQGGFTQETQYF
TRBV7-9	TRBD1	TRBJ1-6	.	15	TGTGCCAGCAGCCCCCGGGACAGGGTTTATTCACCCCTCCACTTT	CASSPRDRVYSPLHF
TRBV27	TRBD2	TRBJ2-3	.	16	TGTGCCAGCAGTTGGCACTCTAGCGGGGGCACAGATACGCAGTATTTT	CASSWHSSGGTDTQYF
TRBV6-6	.	TRBJ1-2	.	14	TGTGCCAGCAGTTACGAAGTCGCCGGCTATGGCTACACCTTC	CASSYEVAGYGYTF
TRBV5-1	TRBD2	TRBJ2-5	.	14	TGCGCCAGCAGCCGTCGGGAGGGGAGGGAGACCCAGTACTTC	CASSRREGRETQYF
TRBV9	.	TRBJ1-6	.	13	TGTGCCAGCAGCGTAGATCGGGGTTCACCCCTCCACTTT	CASSVDRGSPLHF
TRBV30	.	TRBJ1-3	once	15	TGTGCCTGTACCAGACACAGAGACTCTGGAAACACCATATATTTT	CACTRHRDSGNTIYF
TRBV6-1	TRBD2	TRBJ2-5	.	14	TGTGCCAGCGAGACTAGCGGGGGCCAAGAGACCCAGTACTTC	CASETSGGQETQYF
TRBV18	.	TRBJ1-5	.	18	TGTGCCAGCTCACCAACGAGGGCACAGAGTTATAGCAATCAGCCCCAGCATTTT	CASSPTRAQSYSNQPQHF
TRBV6-1	.	TRBJ1-5	.	20	TGTGCCAGCAGTGAACCCGACGGGGGGCATGAGATAGGGAGAAATCAGCCCCAGCATTTT	CASSEPDGGHEIGRNQPQHF
TRBV4-1	.	TRBJ2-5	.	13	TGCGCCAGCAGCCAAGATCCCTCAGAGACCCAGTACTTC	CASSQDPSETQYF
TRBV10-2	TRBD2	TRBJ2-1	few	14	TGCGCCAGCAGCCGGACTAGCGGCTACAATGAGCAGTTCTTC	CASSRTSGYNEQFF
TRBV29-1	TRBD1	TRBJ1-2	.	16	TGCAGCGTTGAAGCCCGTTATCAGGGGGTATCACGGGGCTACACCTTC	CSVEARYQGVSRGYTF